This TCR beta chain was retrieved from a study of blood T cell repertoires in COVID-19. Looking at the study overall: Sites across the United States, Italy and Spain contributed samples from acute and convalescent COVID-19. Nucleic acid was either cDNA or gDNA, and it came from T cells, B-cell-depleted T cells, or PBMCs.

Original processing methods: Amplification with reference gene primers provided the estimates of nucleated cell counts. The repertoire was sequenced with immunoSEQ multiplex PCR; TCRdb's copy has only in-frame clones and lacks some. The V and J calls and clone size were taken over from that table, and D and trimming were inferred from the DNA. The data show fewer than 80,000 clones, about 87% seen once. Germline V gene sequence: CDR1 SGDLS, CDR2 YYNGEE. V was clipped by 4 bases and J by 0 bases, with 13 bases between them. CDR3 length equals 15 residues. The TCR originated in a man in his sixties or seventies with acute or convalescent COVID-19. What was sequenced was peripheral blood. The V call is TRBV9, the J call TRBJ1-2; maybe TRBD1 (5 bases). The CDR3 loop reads CASSLLEGANYGYTF. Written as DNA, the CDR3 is TGTGCCAGCAGCCTTCTAGAAGGGGCTAACTATGGCTACACCTTC. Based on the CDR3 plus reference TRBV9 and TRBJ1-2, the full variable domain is DSGVTQTPKHLITATGQRVTLRCSPRSGDLSVYWYQQSLDQGLQFLIQYYNGEERAKGNILERFSAQQFPDLHSELNLSSLELGDSALYFCASSLLEGANYGYTFGSGTRLTVV.